The 7 T cell receptor beta chains presented below share a single source sample, sequenced in a study of blood T cell repertoires in COVID-19. Clones were read by immunoSEQ multiplex PCR, and TCRdb kept only the in-frame ones, dropping some. The data contain about 220,000 clones, around 83% of them seen just once; the ten biggest clones take up roughly 8.7%. The sequenced sample consisted of peripheral blood. These receptors were collected from a man between 45 and 60 years old with active or convalescent COVID-19.

V gene TRBV5-6 combines with J gene TRBJ2-5; 12 bases line up with TRBD1. CDR3 length: 15 residues. J was trimmed by 1 base and V by 4 bases; bases with no gene match: 2. In germline, CDR1 is SGHDT, CDR2 YYEEEE. CDR3: CASSAGQGAQETQYF. The CDR3 bases are TGTGCCAGCAGCGCGGGACAGGGGGCCCAAGAGACCCAGTACTTC.

The V and J genes are TRBV15 and TRBJ2-7; TRBD2 aligns across 7 bases. This CDR3 comprises 12 residues. Trimming took 5 bases from V and 6 from J; bases not matched to a gene: 4. The germline V gene encodes CDR1 LNHNV and CDR2 YYDKDF (reference sequence). In nucleotides, the CDR3 is TGTGCCACCAGCTCCAGGGAGGGCGAGCAGTACGTC. Its protein product is CATSSREGEQYV.

The chain carries TRBV28 and TRBJ1-6, with 9 bases identical to TRBD1. This CDR3 comprises 14 residues. Looked up from germline, CDR1 is MDHEN and CDR2 is SYDVKM. The J segment lost 9 bases and the V segment lost 8 bases, leaving 8 bases of the junction unmatched. CDR3 in DNA: TGTGCCAGCCGCGACGCGGACAGGGGTTCACCCCTCCACTTT. This translates into CASRDADRGSPLHF.

The rearrangement joins TRBV3-1 (or the pseudogene TRBV3-2) to TRBJ2-5, with 7 bases identical to TRBD2. V lost 4 bases to trimming and J lost 0 bases; unmatched junction nucleotides: 8. The CDR3 runs to 16 residues. Per the germline V gene, CDR1 is LGHDT and CDR2 is YNNKEL (reference sequence). The CDR3 loop reads CASSPWDYYYQETQYF. The CDR3, as DNA: TGTGCCAGCAGCCCATGGGACTACTATTACCAAGAGACCCAGTACTTC.

The V gene is TRBV6-2 or TRBV6-3, the J gene TRBJ2-1; 13 bases map to TRBD2. The V gene end was trimmed by 1 base and the J gene end by 9 bases; junction bases not matched to a gene: 6. Germline CDR1 is MNHEY and CDR2 is SVGEGT. The CDR3 loop spans 16 amino acids. CDR3 coding DNA: TGTGCCAGCAGTTACTGCCGGACTAGCGGGAGATGTGAGCAGTTCTTC. As protein: CASSYCRTSGRCEQFF.

This chain uses TRBV7-9 with TRBJ2-7, with TRBD1 identical over 12 bases. Looked up from germline, CDR1 is SEHNR and CDR2 is FQNEAQ (reference sequence). The CDR3 extends over 15 amino acids. Trimming took 0 bases from V and 5 from J; bases not matched to a gene: 2. CDR3 in DNA: TGTGCCAGCAGCTTAGCGGGACAGGGGGCCCACGAGCAGTACTTC. Protein: CASSLAGQGAHEQYF.

The chain employs TRBV2 and TRBJ1-2; the match to TRBD1 covers 7 bases. The germline CDR1 and CDR2 sequences are SNHLY and FYNNEI. The CDR3 has 15 residues. After removal of 5 bases from V and 6 bases from J, the junction contained 12 bases not matched to a gene. The CDR3 loop is CASSKEGTAQNGYTF. Here the CDR3 DNA reads TGTGCCAGCAGTAAGGAAGGGACAGCCCAAAATGGCTACACCTTC.